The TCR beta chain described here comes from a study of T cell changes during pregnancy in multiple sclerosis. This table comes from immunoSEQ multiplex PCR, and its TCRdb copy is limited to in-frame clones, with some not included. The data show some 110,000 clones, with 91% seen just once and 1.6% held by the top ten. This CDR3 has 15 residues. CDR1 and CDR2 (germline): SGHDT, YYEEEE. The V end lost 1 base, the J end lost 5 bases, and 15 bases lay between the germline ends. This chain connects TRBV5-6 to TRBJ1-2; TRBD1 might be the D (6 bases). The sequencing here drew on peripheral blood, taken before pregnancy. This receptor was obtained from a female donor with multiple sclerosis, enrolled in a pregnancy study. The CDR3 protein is CASSLSGGARYGYTF. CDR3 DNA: TGTGCCAGCAGCTTGTCGGGGGGGGCGCGGTATGGCTACACCTTC.